This T cell receptor beta chain is from a study of blood T cell repertoires in COVID-19. Trimming took off 0 bases at V and 7 bases at J, with 15 bases between the two ends. The CDR3 sequence is 15 residues long. The germline CDR1 and CDR2 sequences are MGHRA and YSYEKL. Authors' methods: From reference gene primer amplification, estimates of nucleated cell counts were derived. Profiling relied on immunoSEQ multiplex PCR, and the TCRdb table lists in-frame clones only, not all of them. D and trimming come from the DNA, and the V and J calls and clone size come from that table. The sample holds under 400,000 clones; just over 85% are singletons and the top ten take approximately 4.4%.

The sequence derives from a woman in her forties with acute COVID-19. This rearrangement joins TRBV4-1 to TRBJ2-5; no clear D gene. Material: PBMCs or T cells enriched from blood (not recorded which). The CDR3 DNA is TGCGCCAGCAGCCAAGACAGCGCATCCTTCGGGACCCAGTACTTC. Protein sequence: CASSQDSASFGTQYF.